A selection of T cell receptor beta chains follows, all from one sample in a study of CD8 T cells in Susac syndrome. TCRdb re-analysed the immunoSEQ multiplex PCR reads in MiXCR, keeping a single row per CDR3 protein. In the table there are over 150,000 distinct CDR3 sequences, about 95% of which are singletons. Sequencing was carried out using CD4+ T cells from PBMCs. Receptors originate from a human donor with multiple sclerosis. The CDR3 runs from the conserved cysteine through the conserved F or W. D genes are given only for firm matches. Clone size appears in some rows only: once, few, many, or a class for an expanded clone.

v_call	clone_size	d_call	j_call	cdr3_nt	cdr3_aa
TRBV3-1	.	TRBD1	TRBJ1-2	TGTGCCAGCAGCCCCAGGACAGGGATTATCTATGGCTACACCTTC	CASSPRTGIIYGYTF
TRBV11-3	.	.	TRBJ2-1	TGTGCCAGCAGTAAGCGGGATGAGCAGTTCTTC	CASSKRDEQFF
TRBV7-9	.	TRBD1	TRBJ1-2	TGTGCCAGCAGCCCAGGGGGGGCTGTGGATGGCTACACCTTC	CASSPGGAVDGYTF
TRBV29-1	.	TRBD1	TRBJ2-7	TGCAGCGTCCTCTTGCGGACAGGAGACGAGCAGTACTTC	CSVLLRTGDEQYF
TRBV12-3/TRBV12-4	.	.	TRBJ1-5	TGTGCCAGCCAGAGAGAGGTTGGACAGCCCCAGCATTTT	CASQREVGQPQHF
TRBV20-1	.	TRBD1	TRBJ1-5	TGCAGTGCTAGAGATAGGACAGGATATCAGCCCCAGCATTTT	CSARDRTGYQPQHF
TRBV6-6	.	.	TRBJ2-1	TGTGCCAGCAGTTACCGGGTCCAGTGGAATGAGCAGTTCTTC	CASSYRVQWNEQFF
TRBV10-2	once	.	TRBJ2-7	TGCGCCAGCAGTGGATTAGACAGCCTCTCCTACGAGCAGTACTTC	CASSGLDSLSYEQYF
TRBV27	.	.	TRBJ2-5	TGTGCCAGCAGCCCGATACAGGGTTCCCAGTACTTC	CASSPIQGSQYF
TRBV11-2	.	TRBD2	TRBJ2-1	TGTGCCAGCAGCTTAGAGGGGACTAGTAGGGTCAATGAGCAGTTCTTC	CASSLEGTSRVNEQFF
TRBV5-1	once	TRBD1	TRBJ2-7	TGCGCCAGCAGCGGACAGGGAGTGGGGCAGTACTTC	CASSGQGVGQYF
TRBV7-9	.	.	TRBJ2-6	TGTGCCAGCATCAAGGGAAGCTCTGGGGCCAACGTCCTGACTTTC	CASIKGSSGANVLTF
TRBV12-3/TRBV12-4	.	.	TRBJ1-1	TGTGCCAGCAGTCGCAGTGGAGTCGAGGCTTTCTTT	CASSRSGVEAFF
TRBV5-1	.	.	TRBJ1-1	TGCGCCAGCAGCTTGGTCCCTGTGGGGGACACTGAAGCTTTCTTT	CASSLVPVGDTEAFF
TRBV5-1	.	.	TRBJ1-2	TGCGCCAGCAGCACGGACGGGCATGGCTACACCTTC	CASSTDGHGYTF
TRBV7-9	.	.	TRBJ2-1	TGTGCCAGCAGCTTGGGACTGAACAATGAGCAGTTCTTC	CASSLGLNNEQFF
TRBV29-1	.	.	TRBJ1-5	TGCAGCGTTGAACGGGACGCTTTCGTTGTGCAGCATTTT	CSVERDAFVVQHF
TRBV5-1	.	.	TRBJ2-5	TGCGCCAGCAGCACGGAGTACCAAGAGACCCAGTACTTC	CASSTEYQETQYF
TRBV20-1	.	.	TRBJ2-1	TGCAGTGCTGCCTGGGACTTGACGAGAAATGAGCAGTTCTTC	CSAAWDLTRNEQFF
TRBV7-8	.	.	TRBJ2-1	TGTGCCAGCAGCTTAGCGACGGAGCAGTTCTTC	CASSLATEQFF
TRBV29-1	few	.	TRBJ2-1	TGCAGCGTAGAACAGGGCCCGGGTTGGGATGAGCAGTTCTTC	CSVEQGPGWDEQFF
TRBV13	.	.	TRBJ2-5	TGTGCCAGCAGCTTCGGAAGGGAGGAGACCCAGTACTTC	CASSFGREETQYF
TRBV30	.	.	TRBJ2-3	TGTGCCCTCAACCCAGGCACAGATACGCAGTATTTT	CALNPGTDTQYF
TRBV20-1	.	.	TRBJ2-3	TGCAGTGCTAGAGATGGGACCCGGGGTTTGGATACGCAGTATTTT	CSARDGTRGLDTQYF
TRBV29-1	.	.	TRBJ2-5	TGCAGCGTTGCTGGGGGAGCGGAGACCCAGTACTTC	CSVAGGAETQYF
TRBV5-4	.	.	TRBJ2-1	TGTGCCAGCAGCTTGTCCAGAGACTATGAGCAGTTCTTC	CASSLSRDYEQFF
TRBV27	.	TRBD1	TRBJ2-7	TGTGCCAGCAGTTTCTCGACAGGGGCGTACGAGCAGTACTTC	CASSFSTGAYEQYF
TRBV6-6	.	TRBD1	TRBJ1-5	TGTGCCAGCAGTTCGAGACAGGGGGGTAACAATCAGCCCCAGCATTTT	CASSSRQGGNNQPQHF
TRBV7-8	.	TRBD2	TRBJ2-3	TGTGCCACCCACGAGACTAGCGGGAGTGATACGCAGTATTTT	CATHETSGSDTQYF
TRBV5-4	.	.	TRBJ2-7	TGTGCCAGCAGCTCGACAGCCTACGAGCAGTACTTC	CASSSTAYEQYF
TRBV11-3	.	.	TRBJ2-1	TGTGCCAGCAGCCAGAACCGCAATGAGCAGTTCTTC	CASSQNRNEQFF
TRBV6-1	.	.	TRBJ1-2	TGTGCCAGCTCCCTTGGGCGAGACTCCTCCTGGCGCTATGGCTACACCTTC	CASSLGRDSSWRYGYTF
TRBV19	.	TRBD1	TRBJ2-6	TGTGCCGCTCAGCAGGGGGCTGGGGCCAACGTCCTGACTTTC	CAAQQGAGANVLTF
TRBV27	.	.	TRBJ2-1	TGTGCCAGCAGCCGTGGGATCGCCTACAATGAGCAGTTCTTC	CASSRGIAYNEQFF
TRBV14	.	TRBD2	TRBJ2-2	TGTGCCAGCAGCCAGCGGGAGTACACCGGGGAGCTGTTTTTT	CASSQREYTGELFF
TRBV19	.	.	TRBJ1-5	TGTGCCAGTAGCGGCCCTCGGGGACCCCAGCATTTT	CASSGPRGPQHF
TRBV29-1	.	TRBD1	TRBJ2-7	TGCAGCGTGGCCACAGGGGGCGAGCAGTACTTC	CSVATGGEQYF
TRBV29-1	.	.	TRBJ1-1	TGCAGCTTCCAGGCAGGCGCTGGGTGGTCCACTGAAGCTTTCTTT	CSFQAGAGWSTEAFF
TRBV30	.	.	TRBJ1-2	TGTGCCTGGAGCCGTACCGGGACACTGAGCTATGGCTACACCTTC	CAWSRTGTLSYGYTF
TRBV6-2/TRBV6-3	.	TRBD1	TRBJ2-1	TGTGCCAGCAGTGACAGGGGCGTTTACAATGAGCAGTTCTTC	CASSDRGVYNEQFF
TRBV12-5	.	.	TRBJ1-1	TGTGCTAGTGGTCTCTCAGGAGGATCCACTGAAGCTTTCTTT	CASGLSGGSTEAFF
TRBV20-1	.	TRBD1	TRBJ1-2	TGCAGTGCTAGACAAAACAGGGGAGGAAGTGGCTACACCTTC	CSARQNRGGSGYTF
TRBV7-3	.	.	TRBJ2-3	TGTGCCAGCAGCATGGGGCAGTCTACAGATACGCAGTATTTT	CASSMGQSTDTQYF
TRBV6-6	.	.	TRBJ2-3	TGTGCCAGCAGCCGAGGCTCACTAGAAACAGATACGCAGTATTTT	CASSRGSLETDTQYF
TRBV29-1	.	.	TRBJ2-1	TGCAGCGTGCCCTTTTTAGCGGCTAGCTACAATGAGCAGTTCTTC	CSVPFLAASYNEQFF
TRBV20-1	.	TRBD2	TRBJ2-1	TGCAGTGCGGGGGCCGGGACTAGCGGATTTGAGCAGTTCTTC	CSAGAGTSGFEQFF
TRBV20-1	.	.	TRBJ2-7	TGCAGTGCCCCACTTCCCCCCGACTACGAGCAGTACTTC	CSAPLPPDYEQYF
TRBV7-2	.	.	TRBJ2-7	TGTGCCAGCAGCCATAGGACAGTCTCCTACGAGCAGTACTTC	CASSHRTVSYEQYF
TRBV2	.	.	TRBJ2-1	TGTGCCAGCAGTCCTGGACTTATCTACAATGAGCAGTTCTTC	CASSPGLIYNEQFF
TRBV12-3/TRBV12-4	.	.	TRBJ2-5	TGTGCCAGCACCCGAGCCCCCGAAGAGACCCAGTACTTC	CASTRAPEETQYF
TRBV7-2	.	.	TRBJ2-1	TGTGCCAGCAGCTCTATTTATTTCGCCGGCTCCTACAATGAGCAGTTCTTC	CASSSIYFAGSYNEQFF
TRBV9	.	.	TRBJ2-1	TGTGCCAGCAGCGTAGCAAGGACAGCAAATGAGCAGTTCTTC	CASSVARTANEQFF
TRBV3-1	.	.	TRBJ2-7	TGTGCCAGCAGCCAAGACAGCGACGAGCAGTACTTC	CASSQDSDEQYF
TRBV5-1	.	.	TRBJ1-2	TGCGCCAGCAGCTTGGGATTGGGCTACACCTTC	CASSLGLGYTF
TRBV9	.	TRBD1	TRBJ1-2	TGTGCCAGCAGCAGACCGACAGGGGCGAGCTATGGCTACACCTTC	CASSRPTGASYGYTF
TRBV19	.	.	TRBJ2-3	TGTGCCAGTAGTAGGACTACTCTTACAGATACGCAGTATTTT	CASSRTTLTDTQYF